The 9 T cell receptor beta chains presented below share a single source sample, sequenced in a study of response to subunit inactivated influenza vaccine. Using its own MiXCR run on the RT-PCR reads, TCRdb lists one record per CDR3 protein. This repertoire shows about 800,000 distinct CDR3 sequences, over 20% found once; its top ten account for around 9.6%. Sample: PBMCs from blood, taken 5 days after vaccination. These TCRs come from a man aged 50 or older who received an inactivated influenza vaccine.

The chain combines TRBV29-1 with TRBJ2-7, with 9 positions matching TRBD2. Germline values: CDR1 SQVTM, CDR2 ANQGSEA. Germline trimming cut 7 bases from V and 7 bases from J; bases unmatched to any gene: 11. This CDR3 has 13 amino acids. The CDR3: CSAELGLAGEQYF. The CDR3 DNA follows: TGCAGCGCGGAGTTAGGGCTAGCGGGGGAGCAGTACTTC.

The genes are TRBV11-2 and TRBJ2-7; 8 bases match TRBD1. CDR1 and CDR2 from the germline V gene are SGHAT and FQNNGV. Trimming removed 6 bases from V and 3 bases from J; junction bases left unmatched: 7. This CDR3 spans 14 amino acids. The CDR3 DNA follows: TGTGCCAGCAGTTACCACACAGGGGGCTACGAGCAGTACTTC. Its translation: CASSYHTGGYEQYF.

J is TRBJ2-1 and V is TRBV5-1; 10 positions match TRBD1. CDR1 SGHRS and CDR2 YFSETQ come from the germline V gene. Trimming cost V 4 bases and J 4 bases; bases outside gene matches: 5. The CDR3 consists of 15 residues. CDR3 loop: CASSGAGQGYNEQFF. CDR3 nucleotide sequence: TGCGCCAGCAGCGGCGCGGGACAGGGGTACAATGAGCAGTTCTTC.

The table lists this clonotype with a few counts. CDR3 residues: CASSLGGGHQETQYF. CDR3 DNA: TGTGCCAGCAGCTTAGGCGGAGGGCATCAAGAGACCCAGTACTTC. The chain employs TRBV7-3 and TRBJ2-5; TRBD2 might be the D (6 bases). Germline assignment: CDR1 SGHTA and CDR2 FQGTGA. V dropped 2 bases and J dropped 2 bases, with 12 bases sitting between them. The CDR3 loop spans 15 amino acids.

The chain couples TRBV6-1 to TRBJ2-7; TRBD1 agrees at 7 bases. Germline lookup yields CDR1 MNHNS and CDR2 SASEGT. The CDR3 is 14 residues long. V dropped 9 bases and J dropped 0; count of bases not matched to a gene: 8. The CDR3 protein is CASGGGQVSYEQYF. The CDR3 nucleotides are TGTGCCAGTGGGGGCGGACAGGTCTCCTACGAGCAGTACTTC.

The chain joins TRBV5-1 to TRBJ2-5; D possibly uses TRBD1 or TRBD2 (5 bases each). The CDR3 spans 15 residues. The V end lost 0 bases, the J end lost 2 bases, and 11 bases lay between the germline ends. Per germline, CDR1 SGHRS and CDR2 YFSETQ. The CDR3 loop reads CASSLGDLTQETQYF. The CDR3 region has the DNA TGCGCCAGCAGCTTGGGGGACCTAACTCAAGAGACCCAGTACTTC.

Note on this clonotype: The junction departs from germline at one end; a sequencing error may be responsible. The chain couples TRBV18 to TRBJ2-5; D uncertain. The CDR3 is 15 amino acids. Germline CDR1 reads KGHSH; CDR2 reads LQKENI. The CDR3 loop is CVSSPPGIPEETQYF. The CDR3 DNA is TGTGTCAGCTCACCACCGGGCATCCCGGAGGAGACCCAGTACTTC.

Many counts were recorded for this clonotype. CDR3 nucleotides: TGTGCCAGCAGCAGGGGCCGCTACGAGCAGTACTTC. Residues: CASSRGRYEQYF. The V call is TRBV6-2 or TRBV6-3, the J call TRBJ2-7, with TRBD1 as a possible D gene (6 bases). The CDR3 sequence is 12 residues long. Trimming took 6 bases from V and 3 from J, leaving 9 bases between them. CDR1 and CDR2 (germline): MNHEY, SVGEGT.

This clonotype was picked up a small number of times. The V and J genes are TRBV28 and TRBJ2-7, with 9 nucleotides matching TRBD1. V shed 6 bases, J shed 6 bases, and the junction held 12 bases outside the gene matches. Germline loops: CDR1 MDHEN, CDR2 SYDVKM. The CDR3 extends over 15 amino acids. The CDR3 is CASRSVTGGLSEQYF. DNA of the CDR3: TGTGCCAGCAGATCTGTGACAGGGGGACTTTCCGAGCAGTACTTC. The full variable domain, with the rest looked up from reference TRBV28 and TRBJ2-7, is DVKVTQSSRYLVKRTGEKVFLECVQDMDHENMFWYRQDPGLGLRLIYFSYDVKMKEKGDIPEGYSVSREKKERFSLILESASTNQTSMYLCASRSVTGGLSEQYFGPGTRLTVT.